This T cell receptor (beta chain) was identified in a study of blood T cell repertoires in COVID-19. At the level of the study: The samples span acute and convalescent COVID-19 from the United States, Italy and Spain. T cells, B-cell-depleted T cells, or PBMCs provided the cDNA or gDNA that served as material.

Original processing notes: Using reference gene primer amplification, nucleated cell counts were estimated. Sequenced by immunoSEQ multiplex PCR; TCRdb stores in-frame clones only, minus some. V, J and clone size are taken as reported in that table, and D and trimming were inferred from the DNA itself. There are fewer than 350,000 clones in the sample; over 75% occur only once, and 6% to 9% lies in the top ten. Sample: peripheral blood. This receptor was obtained from a human donor in a cohort sampled during active COVID-19.

CDR3 in DNA: TGTGCCAGCTCACCACCGTTAAAGGGAGCAGATACGCAGTATTTT. It yields the protein CASSPPLKGADTQYF. J is TRBJ2-3 and V is TRBV18; possibly TRBD2 for D (5 bases). With 0 bases removed from V and 4 bases from J, the gap between germline ends came to 11 bases. This CDR3 comprises 15 residues. Looked up from germline, CDR1 is KGHSH and CDR2 is LQKENI.